The 9 T cell receptor beta chains in this list originate from one sample, sequenced in a study of T cell responses to AZD1222 COVID-19 vaccine. Using immunoSEQ multiplex PCR, the repertoire was profiled, and TCRdb retains in-frame clones only, with some absent. The sample has around 99,000 clones; roughly nine tenths are singletons. The sample in question was peripheral blood, obtained on day 0 of AZD1222 vaccination. These receptors were taken from an adult in good health.

This clone is medium-sized in the sample. The chain couples TRBV4-3 to TRBJ2-2, with TRBD2 identical over 11 bases. The CDR3 is made up of 16 amino acids. Germline V gives CDR1 LGHNA, CDR2 YSLEER. The V gene end was trimmed by 0 bases and the J gene end by 5 bases; junction bases not matched to a gene: 2. CDR3 loop: CASSQELAGETGELFF. The CDR3, as DNA: TGCGCCAGCAGCCAAGAACTAGCGGGAGAGACCGGGGAGCTGTTTTTT.

This clone showed up just once. The junction departs from the called germline gene at one end, perhaps through a read error. The chain carries TRBV13 and TRBJ2-1; the D is unclear. Germline values: CDR1 PRHDT, CDR2 FYEKMQ (reference sequence). The CDR3 extends over 16 amino acids. The CDR3 DNA follows: TGTGCCAGCAGCCTAGGGAACCTTGGGATCTACAATGAGCAGTTCTTC. Encoded protein: CASSLGNLGIYNEQFF.

The rearrangement links TRBV11-2 to TRBJ2-1, with TRBD2 matching 9 bases. V shed 7 bases, J shed 6 bases, and the junction held 16 bases outside the gene matches. This CDR3 is 17 amino acids long. Germline V gene lookup returns CDR1 SGHAT and CDR2 FQNNGV. CDR3 residues: CASTNGGHAGGPNEQFF. The CDR3 DNA reads TGTGCCAGCACCAACGGGGGGCACGCGGGAGGGCCCAATGAGCAGTTCTTC.

V is TRBV19 and J is TRBJ1-1, with D possibly being TRBD1 (5 bases). CDR1 is LNHDA, CDR2 SQIVND, per germline (reference sequence). The CDR3 is 11 residues long. Trimming took 6 bases from V and 6 from J, leaving 8 bases between them. The CDR3 is CASRLGPEAFF. DNA for the CDR3: TGTGCCAGTAGACTGGGACCTGAAGCTTTCTTT.

The chain joins TRBV27 to TRBJ2-1; 10 bases map to TRBD1. CDR1 MNHEY and CDR2 SMNVEV come from the germline V gene (reference sequence). The CDR3 is 13 amino acids. The junction had 7 bases not matched to a gene; V was cut back by 2 bases and J by 15 bases. CDR3 region: CASSLAGTGDSFF. DNA for the CDR3: TGTGCCAGCAGTTTAGCCGGGACAGGGGATTCGTTCTTC.

As regards this clone: A junction boundary mismatches the germline segment, possibly from a read error. The chain couples TRBV6-5 to TRBJ2-7; the match to TRBD1 covers 8 bases. The CDR3 extends over 14 amino acids. Germline loops: CDR1 MNHEY, CDR2 SVGAGI. CDR3 DNA: TGTGCCAGCAGTGACTCAGGGGGCCCGTACGAGCAGTACTTC. Translation gives CASSDSGGPYEQYF.

The chain recombines TRBV18 with TRBJ1-2; D remains ambiguous. The CDR3 covers 16 residues. The V gene's germline CDR1 is KGHSH and CDR2 LQKENI. V was trimmed by 3 bases and J by 6 bases, leaving 20 bases between them. The CDR3 is CASSPRSQSGGNGYTF. The DNA for the CDR3 is TGTGCCAGCTCACCTCGCAGCCAGTCTGGAGGCAATGGCTACACCTTC.

V gene TRBV12-5 combines with J gene TRBJ1-5, with a weak D call TRBD1 (6 bases). The V gene's germline CDR1 is LGHNT and CDR2 FRNRAP. This CDR3 spans 14 amino acids. The V end lost 3 bases, the J end lost 8 bases, and 14 bases lay between the germline ends. The CDR3 nucleotides read TGTGCTAGTGGTTTATGGGGGGGCGATAAGCCCCAGCATTTT. The encoded protein is CASGLWGGDKPQHF.

The J gene is TRBJ2-7, the V gene TRBV12-3 or TRBV12-4; unclear D gene. V was trimmed by 1 base and J by 3 bases, leaving 7 bases between them. The CDR3 has 13 residues. In nucleotides, the CDR3 is TGTGCCAGCAGTTTAGACAGATTCTACGAGCAGTACTTC. This gives the protein CASSLDRFYEQYF.